This T cell receptor beta chain is drawn from a study of graft-versus-host responses after intestinal transplantation. Study overall: Recipients were given multivisceral, liver-intestinal, or isolated intestinal transplants. Points from the study as a whole: Marrow from the recipient contained GvH clones, some of which had appeared first in ileum or blood.

Note on this clone: The antigen remains unidentified.

Clones were sequenced by immunoSEQ multiplex PCR, and TCRdb holds only the in-frame ones, with some missing. The sample has more than 20,000 clones, 85% to 95% seen once. The CDR3 spans 14 residues. Germline lookup yields CDR1 SGHRS and CDR2 YFSETQ. With 4 bases clipped from V and 1 base from J, the junction kept 3 bases outside the gene matches. V usage is TRBV5-1 and J usage is TRBJ2-7, with 9 bases matching TRBD2. The clonotype was recovered from a human patient who received an intestinal transplant, so some T cells may come from the graft donor. The specimen was PBMCs, collected roughly 260 days after intestinal transplant. DNA of the CDR3: TGCGCCAGCAGCCAACTAGCGGGTTCCTACGAGCAGTACTTC. Its protein product is CASSQLAGSYEQYF.